This T cell receptor (beta chain) stems from a study of T cell changes during pregnancy in multiple sclerosis. Using immunoSEQ multiplex PCR, the repertoire was profiled, and TCRdb retains in-frame clones only, with some absent. Of tens of thousands of clones listed, just over 90% are singletons. The CDR3 runs 14 residues. Trimming took 2 bases from V and 5 from J; bases not matched to a gene: 3. Germline CDR1 reads SEHNR; CDR2 reads FQNEAQ (reference sequence). This sample comprised CD4+ T cells from peripheral blood mononuclear cells, obtained in the second trimester of pregnancy. V gene TRBV7-9 combines with J gene TRBJ2-1, with TRBD1 identical over 7 bases. This clonotype was sampled from a female donor with multiple sclerosis, enrolled in a pregnancy study. CDR3: CASSLFDRDNEQFF. As DNA, the CDR3 is TGTGCCAGCAGCTTATTCGACAGGGACAATGAGCAGTTCTTC.